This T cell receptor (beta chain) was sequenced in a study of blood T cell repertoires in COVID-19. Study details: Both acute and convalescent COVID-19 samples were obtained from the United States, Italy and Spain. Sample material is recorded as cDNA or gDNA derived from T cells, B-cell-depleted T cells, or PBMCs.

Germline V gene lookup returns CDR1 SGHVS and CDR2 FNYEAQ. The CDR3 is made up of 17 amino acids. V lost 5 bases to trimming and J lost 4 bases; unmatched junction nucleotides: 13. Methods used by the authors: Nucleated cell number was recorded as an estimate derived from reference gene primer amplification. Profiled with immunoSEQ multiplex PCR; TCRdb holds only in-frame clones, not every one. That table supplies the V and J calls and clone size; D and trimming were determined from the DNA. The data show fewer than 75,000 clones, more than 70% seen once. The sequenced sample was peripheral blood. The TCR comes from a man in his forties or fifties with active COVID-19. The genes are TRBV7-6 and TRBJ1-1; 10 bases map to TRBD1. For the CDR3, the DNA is TGTGCCAGCAGCCTGAACCCATTCCGGGACAGGGGCACTGAAGCTTTCTTT. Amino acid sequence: CASSLNPFRDRGTEAFF.